Listed below are T cell receptor beta chains from one sample, sequenced in a study of vaccination effects on CD4 cells after COVID-19. What these receptors recognize is not known. Here immunoSEQ multiplex PCR was the method, and the copy in TCRdb shows in-frame clones only, minus some. The sample carries 30,000 to 45,000 clones, more than 60% recorded once. The starting material was CD4+ T cells from PBMCs cultured with SARS-CoV-2 spike peptides, obtained before COVID-19 vaccination. The receptor set was obtained from a human donor who received a COVID-19 vaccine. CDR3s include the opening cysteine and the closing phenylalanine or tryptophan. The order of the fields is clone size, J gene, V gene, D gene, CDR3 protein, CDR3 DNA. A D gene is named only where the DNA matches it firmly. Expanded clones get a size class; other rows say once, few or many, or leave the size out.

>once|TRBJ1-3|TRBV3-1/TRBV3-2|-
CASSQEEGNTIYF
TGTGCCAGCAGCCAAGAGGAGGGAAACACCATATATTTT
>-|TRBJ1-5|TRBV27|-
CASSSRGLEPQHF
TGTGCCAGCAGTTCTCGAGGGTTGGAGCCCCAGCATTTT
>-|TRBJ2-6|TRBV7-2|-
CASSIRQDSGANVLTF
TGTGCCAGCAGCATAAGACAGGATTCTGGGGCCAACGTCCTGACTTTC
>-|TRBJ2-2|TRBV5-4|TRBD2
CASSRGGVVAGELFF
TGTGCCAGCAGCCGGGGAGGGGTTGTCGCCGGGGAGCTGTTTTTT
>-|TRBJ1-1|TRBV19|-
CASSIAGSNTEAFF
TGTGCCAGTAGTATAGCGGGCTCGAACACTGAAGCTTTCTTT
>few|TRBJ1-1|TRBV19|TRBD1
CASRLDRGPAFF
TGTGCCAGTAGACTCGACAGGGGACCAGCTTTCTTT
>-|TRBJ1-6|TRBV19|-
CASRPWGGNSPLHF
TGTGCCAGTAGGCCCTGGGGTGGGAATTCACCCCTCCACTTT
>once|TRBJ2-2|TRBV7-2|-
CASSPENTGELFF
TGTGCCAGCAGCCCTGAAAACACCGGGGAGCTGTTTTTT
>-|TRBJ1-4|TRBV4-3|-
CASSQGFGGEKLFF
TGCGCCAGCAGCCAAGGTTTCGGGGGTGAAAAACTGTTTTTT
>-|TRBJ1-3|TRBV12-3/TRBV12-4|-
CASLWTSGNTIYF
TGTGCCAGCCTCTGGACCTCTGGAAACACCATATATTTT
>few|TRBJ1-6|TRBV25-1|-
CASSKLWGYNSPLHF
TGTGCCAGCAGTAAACTCTGGGGATATAATTCACCCCTCCACTTT
>few|TRBJ2-1|TRBV2|TRBD2
CASSESGGAYNEQFF
TGTGCCAGCAGTGAATCGGGGGGGGCTTACAATGAGCAGTTCTTC
>few|TRBJ1-1|TRBV7-2|-
CASSLAWDDTEAFF
TGTGCCAGCAGCTTAGCGTGGGACGACACTGAAGCTTTCTTT
>once|TRBJ1-1|TRBV29-1|TRBD1
CSALGQGMPEAFF
TGCAGCGCCCTGGGACAGGGGATGCCTGAAGCTTTCTTT
>-|TRBJ2-3|TRBV7-9|-
CASSLDYWGGTDTQYF
TGTGCCAGCAGCTTAGACTATTGGGGGGGCACAGATACGCAGTATTTT
>-|TRBJ1-5|TRBV6-2/TRBV6-3|-
CASSFQNRGNQPQHF
TGTGCCAGCAGTTTCCAAAACAGGGGCAATCAGCCCCAGCATTTT
>once|TRBJ2-2|TRBV19|-
CASSHIANTGELFF
TGTGCCAGTAGTCACATAGCGAACACCGGGGAGCTGTTTTTT
>few|TRBJ2-7|TRBV7-9|-
CASSRIRGTFSYEQYF
TGTGCCAGCAGCCGCATCAGAGGGACATTCTCCTACGAGCAGTACTTC
>-|TRBJ1-1|TRBV3-1/TRBV3-2|-
CASSQTQVRGAFF
TGTGCCAGCAGCCAGACACAGGTGAGAGGAGCTTTCTTT
>-|TRBJ1-5|TRBV24-1|-
CATSDGVQPQHF
TGTGCCACCAGTGATGGGGTTCAGCCCCAGCATTTT
>-|TRBJ2-7|TRBV6-2/TRBV6-3|TRBD1
CASSFHRGPYEQYF
TGTGCCAGCAGCTTCCACAGGGGCCCCTACGAGCAGTACTTC
>few|TRBJ2-7|TRBV7-2|-
CASSLSTGHYEQYF
TGTGCCAGCAGCTTATCAACAGGTCACTACGAGCAGTACTTC
>-|TRBJ1-6|TRBV4-1|TRBD1
CASSQAPRQGSTAPLHF
TGCGCCAGCAGCCAAGCCCCCCGACAGGGAAGTACGGCACCCCTCCACTTT
>few|TRBJ1-1|TRBV9|TRBD1
CASSLRDRGTEAFF
TGTGCCAGCAGCCTCCGGGACAGGGGGACTGAAGCTTTCTTT
>-|TRBJ1-5|TRBV10-1|-
CASSEGGISNQPQHF
TGCGCCAGCAGTGAGGGGGGAATTAGCAATCAGCCCCAGCATTTT
>-|TRBJ2-6|TRBV27|-
CASSLSWAGDPRRLSGANVLTF
TGTGCCAGCAGTTTATCGTGGGCAGGGGACCCTCGGCGCCTCTCTGGGGCCAACGTCCTGACTTTC
>-|TRBJ2-5|TRBV5-1|TRBD2
CASSLEGTSAQETQYF
TGCGCCAGCAGCTTGGAGGGGACTAGCGCCCAAGAGACCCAGTACTTC
>-|TRBJ1-4|TRBV5-1|-
CASSLGALEGNEKLFF
TGCGCCAGCAGCTTGGGGGCCTTAGAGGGTAATGAAAAACTGTTTTTT
>-|TRBJ1-1|TRBV7-9|-
CASSLVAVKGQLGNTEAFF
TGTGCCAGCAGCTTAGTGGCCGTAAAAGGACAGTTGGGGAACACTGAAGCTTTCTTT
>-|TRBJ1-2|TRBV10-3|-
CAIREQGYTF
TGTGCCATCAGGGAACAGGGCTACACCTTC
>-|TRBJ1-2|TRBV10-3|-
CAISDLGQGRYGYTF
TGTGCCATCAGTGACCTAGGGCAGGGCCGCTATGGCTACACCTTC
>-|TRBJ1-5|TRBV28|-
CASRRLGSGNQPQHF
TGTGCCAGCAGGAGGTTGGGGTCGGGGAATCAGCCCCAGCATTTT
>-|TRBJ2-3|TRBV5-1|TRBD1
CASSPNRGIRDTQYF
TGCGCCAGCAGCCCTAACAGGGGGATTAGAGATACGCAGTATTTT
>-|TRBJ2-3|TRBV5-1|TRBD2
CASSWTGTSGGDTQYF
TGCGCCAGCAGCTGGACCGGGACTAGCGGGGGAGATACGCAGTATTTT
>once|TRBJ2-7|TRBV6-2/TRBV6-3|-
CASSPARRAPYEQYF
TGTGCCAGCAGTCCCGCCCGGAGGGCCCCCTACGAGCAGTACTTC
>few|TRBJ1-6|TRBV7-6|-
CASSVTVNLNSPLHF
TGTGCCAGCAGCGTGACAGTTAACCTTAATTCACCCCTCCACTTT
>-|TRBJ2-1|TRBV4-3|TRBD2
CASSPQGVASGHNEQFF
TGCGCCAGCAGCCCCCAGGGCGTGGCTAGCGGGCACAATGAGCAGTTCTTC
>once|TRBJ2-3|TRBV28|-
CASSFQGRGTDTQYF
TGTGCCAGCAGTTTCCAGGGAAGGGGCACAGATACGCAGTATTTT
>few|TRBJ2-1|TRBV9|TRBD2
CASSVGALAGPNEQFF
TGTGCCAGCAGCGTAGGGGCTCTAGCGGGGCCCAATGAGCAGTTCTTC
>-|TRBJ1-2|TRBV5-4|-
CASSLPHVGIGGYTF
TGTGCCAGCAGCTTGCCCCACGTAGGGATCGGTGGCTACACCTTC
>medium-sized|TRBJ2-3|TRBV7-7|-
CASSLGRTDTQYF
TGTGCTAGCAGCTTAGGCCGCACAGATACGCAGTATTTT